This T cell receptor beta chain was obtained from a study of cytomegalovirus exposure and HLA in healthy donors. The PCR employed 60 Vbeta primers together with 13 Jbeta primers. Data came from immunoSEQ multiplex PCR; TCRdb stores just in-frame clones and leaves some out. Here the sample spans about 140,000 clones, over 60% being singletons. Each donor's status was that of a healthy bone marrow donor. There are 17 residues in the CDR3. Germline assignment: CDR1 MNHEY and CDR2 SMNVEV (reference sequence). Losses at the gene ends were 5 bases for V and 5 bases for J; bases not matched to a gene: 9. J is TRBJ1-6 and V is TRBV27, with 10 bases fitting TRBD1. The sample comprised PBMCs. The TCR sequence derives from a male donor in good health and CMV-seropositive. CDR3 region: CASSVTVGTGDNSPLHF. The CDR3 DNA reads TGTGCCAGCAGTGTTACGGTAGGGACAGGGGATAATTCACCCCTCCACTTT.